This T cell receptor beta chain was identified in a study of T cells after yellow fever vaccination (dated by TCRdb to the late 2010s). With respect to the entire study: Libraries from fractions with low cell numbers were prepared with the SMART-Seq v4 Ultra Low Input RNA kit. Blood was collected at multiple timepoints before and after primary and secondary immunization, and bulk PBMC replicates and cell subsets were isolated. Two healthy male donors, one aged 18 to 30 and one aged 30 to 39 years, were included in the cohort. To follow T-cell clones before and after primary and booster YFV17D yellow fever vaccination, bulk TCR alpha and beta repertoires were sequenced over time.

TCR cDNA was made using 5'RACE template switching, a step that added a universal primer site and unique molecular identifiers. Priming of cDNA synthesis was performed from both the TCR alpha and TCR beta constant segments. Two PCR steps were used to amplify libraries, with sample barcodes and sequencing adapters being added in the second step. Sequencing of libraries was performed on Illumina HiSeq 2500 (2x100 bp) or NovaSeq (2x150 bp). The original pipeline was this. MIGEC handled demultiplexing of reads and collapsing into UMI consensus sequences, while MiXCR performed V(D)J alignment. Clonotypes responding to the vaccine were identified with edgeR on replicate PBMC samples, with the criteria of FDR below 0.01 and a log2 fold change above 5 up to day 15. Each bulk clonotype was labeled CD4 or CD8 based on which sequenced repertoire, CD4 or CD8, contained the clonotype at higher abundance. TCRdb trimmed public reads at Q25 via fastp, called clones via MiXCR and kept in-frame beta chains. A single entry per CDR3 protein holds the most common genes and DNA from its merged rows. These V and J calls originate from TCRdb's pipeline instead of the authors' own analysis. This sample has 500,000 to 650,000 distinct CDR3 sequences in its table, and around an eighth of those were observed once. Clones ranked in the top ten supply around 14% of the sample.

What the work shows at the level of the full study, not this receptor alone: After the booster, most of the clones that had expanded following primary vaccination were detected again (approximately 96% of CD4 and around 87% of CD8), which suggests that memory was broadly maintained. A small share of clonotypes was detected in both CD4 and CD8 compartments, with the overlap likely arising from convergent recombination. Because the study included only a couple of donors, the extent to which the findings can be generalized is limited. Computational filtering was needed because FACS-sorted repertoires could contain abundant contaminating clonotypes from the bulk population. The secondary T-cell response was found to be weaker but faster than the primary response, with a peak reached on day 5 rather than on day 15.

To note about this clonotype: This receptor's antigen is unknown. There are no base qualities to consult, and no much larger clone falls within one base.

The germline ends are 11 bases apart after V is trimmed by 0 bases and J by 3 bases. The CDR3 runs 15 residues from the cysteine to the phenylalanine. Only the CDR3 DNA stays, 45 bases, in frame from base 1. From the germline V gene, CDR1 is LGHNA and CDR2 is YSLEER. Per the publication, the treatment or condition label means: live attenuated yellow fever vaccine strain. Two biological replicates of bulk PBMCs were collected at each blood-draw timepoint. A standard Ficoll-Paque protocol was used to isolate PBMCs from peripheral blood. TriZol was used to extract RNA from bulk PBMCs, CD4 and CD8 fractions, and dextramer-positive and dextramer-negative fractions.

Here the chain combines TRBV4-3 and TRBJ1-1; no D gene can be assigned with confidence. The receptor was derived from a man aged 25 to 40 who received the YFV17D yellow fever vaccine. The sequences come from PBMCs, collected on the day of the yellow fever booster vaccination. The DNA sequence reads TGCGCCAGCAGCCAAGATACCAGACCATACACTGAAGCTTTCTTT. Its protein reads: CASSQDTRPYTEAFF.